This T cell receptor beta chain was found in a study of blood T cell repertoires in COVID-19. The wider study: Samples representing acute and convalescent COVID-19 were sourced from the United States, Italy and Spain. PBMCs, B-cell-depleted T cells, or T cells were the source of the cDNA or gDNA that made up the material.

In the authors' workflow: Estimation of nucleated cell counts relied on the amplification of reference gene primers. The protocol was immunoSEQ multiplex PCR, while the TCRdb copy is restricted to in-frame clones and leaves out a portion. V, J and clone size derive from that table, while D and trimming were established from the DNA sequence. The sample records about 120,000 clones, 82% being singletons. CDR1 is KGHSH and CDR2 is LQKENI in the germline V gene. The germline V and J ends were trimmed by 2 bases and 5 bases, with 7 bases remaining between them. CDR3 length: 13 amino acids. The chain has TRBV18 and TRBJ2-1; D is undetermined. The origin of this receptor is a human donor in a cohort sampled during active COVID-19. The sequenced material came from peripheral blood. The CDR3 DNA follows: TGTGCCAGCTCACCAATGGGCGACAATGAGCAGTTCTTC. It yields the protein CASSPMGDNEQFF.